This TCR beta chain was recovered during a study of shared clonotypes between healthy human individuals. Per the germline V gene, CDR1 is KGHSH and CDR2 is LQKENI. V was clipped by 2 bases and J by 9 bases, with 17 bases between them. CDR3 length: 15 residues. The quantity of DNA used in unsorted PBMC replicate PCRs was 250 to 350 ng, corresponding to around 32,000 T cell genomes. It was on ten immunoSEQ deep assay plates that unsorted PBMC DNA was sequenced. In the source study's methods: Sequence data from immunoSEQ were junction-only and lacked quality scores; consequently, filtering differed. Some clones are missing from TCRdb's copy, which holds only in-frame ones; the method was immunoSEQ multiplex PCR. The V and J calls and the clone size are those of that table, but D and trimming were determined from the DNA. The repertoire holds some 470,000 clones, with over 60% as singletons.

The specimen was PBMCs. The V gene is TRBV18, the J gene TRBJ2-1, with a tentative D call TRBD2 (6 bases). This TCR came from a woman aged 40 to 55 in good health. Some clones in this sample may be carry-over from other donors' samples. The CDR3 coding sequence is TGTGCCAGCTCACCAATTATATCGGGAGTGCTTGAGCAGTTCTTC. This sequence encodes CASSPIISGVLEQFF.